The present T cell receptor (beta chain) was sequenced within a study of cytomegalovirus exposure and HLA in healthy donors. The data were produced by immunoSEQ multiplex PCR, yet TCRdb's version contains in-frame clones alone and is incomplete. The sample consists of 100,000 to 150,000 clones, about 91% of them appearing once. Comments on this clone: Antigen specificity is unknown.

Germline assignment: CDR1 SGHAT and CDR2 FQNNGV. This CDR3 has 14 amino acids. Trimming removed 3 bases from V and 4 bases from J, with 11 bases in between. General study findings and limits: The study listed roughly 160 cytomegalovirus-associated TCR beta chains. Rare TCR sequences predominated, though certain public TCRs were found in many donors. Subsequent analysis showed first-cohort TCR clusters tending to co-occur in about 110 validation repertoires. There were a few CMV-associated chains whose specificity for CMV antigens was confirmed in vitro.

Source material: PBMCs. The chain carries TRBV11-2 and TRBJ2-3, with D tentatively TRBD2 (7 bases). The receptor's source is a man aged 18 to 35 in good health and CMV-seronegative. CDR3 amino acids: CASSFGGAPDTQYF. In DNA, the CDR3 is TGTGCCAGCAGCTTTGGGGGGGCCCCAGATACGCAGTATTTT. Full variable domain (remainder filled in from reference TRBV11-2 and TRBJ2-3): EAGVAQSPRYKIIEKRQSVAFWCNPISGHATLYWYQQILGQGPKLLIQFQNNGVVDDSQLPKDRFSAERLKGVDSTLKIQPAKLEDSAVYLCASSFGGAPDTQYFGPGTRLTVL.